The 18 T cell receptor beta chains listed next were all sequenced from one sample in a study of early T cells in non-severe SARS-CoV-2 infection (dated by TCRdb to the early 2020s). The library was generated by 5' RACE. Sequenced on a NextSeq 500. TCRdb reran the public reads through fastp at Q25 and MiXCR, keeping productive beta chains. Here each entry gathers all rows of one CDR3 protein and keeps the most common genes and DNA. The sample table shows over 60,000 distinct CDR3 sequences, and over 9% are seen once. The ten biggest clones cover 6% to 8% of the sample. The specimen was whole blood, collected at baseline. Receptors were obtained from an adult who was a healthcare worker with PCR-confirmed SARS-CoV-2 infection or an uninfected control (not recorded which).

This clonotype was detected only a few times. This chain uses TRBV6-5 with TRBJ2-7; D unclear. CDR1 MNHEY and CDR2 SVGAGI come from the germline V gene. The CDR3 runs to 13 residues. The V and J ends lost 4 bases and 2 bases respectively, with 9 bases between them. CDR3 DNA sequence: TGTGCCAGCAGTTTAGGTTTGCCCTACGAGCAGTACTTC. It is translated as CASSLGLPYEQYF.

This clonotype was recorded many times. The chain combines TRBV6-6 with TRBJ1-6, with 9 bases identical to TRBD1. CDR3 size: 15 residues. Germline CDR1 reads MNHNY; CDR2 reads SVGAGI (reference sequence). The V segment lost 7 bases and the J segment 9 bases; nucleotides outside the gene matches: 10. DNA for the CDR3: TGTGCCAGCACCTCCGGGACAGGGTCACGTTCACCCCTCCACTTT. It translates to CASTSGTGSRSPLHF.

This clonotype occurred many times. The rearrangement links TRBV12-3 or TRBV12-4 to TRBJ2-7, with 8 bases lining up with TRBD1. The CDR3 spans 13 residues. The ends lost 7 bases at V and 5 bases at J; junction bases unmatched: 7. CDR3 coding DNA: TGTGCCAGCAATAGTGGACAGGGCCACGAGCAGTACTTC. Its protein is CASNSGQGHEQYF.

This clonotype was counted only a few times. The V gene is TRBV4-3, the J gene TRBJ2-3, with D maybe TRBD2 (5 bases). The V gene lost 0 bases and the J gene lost 3 bases, with 19 bases spanning the gap. This CDR3 is built from 18 residues. Germline V gene data show CDR1 as LGHNA and CDR2 as YSLEER. The CDR3 sequence is CASSQEEGSWSGTDTQYF. The CDR3 DNA is TGCGCCAGCAGCCAAGAAGAGGGCAGCTGGTCTGGGACAGATACGCAGTATTTT.

J is TRBJ2-1 and V is TRBV19; D not resolved. CDR3 length: 13 amino acids. Per germline, CDR1 LNHDA and CDR2 SQIVND (reference sequence). V shed 3 bases and J shed 4 bases, with 7 bases lying between them. CDR3 coding DNA: TGTGCCAGTAGTATGGCCAGGTACAATGAGCAGTTCTTC. Translated: CASSMARYNEQFF.

This clonotype was seen more than once but under ten times. This sequence joins TRBV18 and TRBJ1-5; TRBD1 is a possible D gene (5 bases). The V end was cut by 2 bases, the J end by 6 bases, with 8 bases between. This CDR3 has 13 residues. Germline values: CDR1 KGHSH, CDR2 LQKENI. The CDR3 protein is CASSPGRAQPQHF. In nucleotides, the CDR3 is TGTGCCAGCTCACCAGGCAGGGCTCAGCCCCAGCATTTT.

This clonotype was detected many times. The chain is built from TRBV20-1 and TRBJ1-1, with no clear D. V dropped 7 bases and J dropped 5 bases, with 14 bases sitting between them. This CDR3 spans 12 amino acids. In germline, CDR1 is DFQATT, CDR2 SNEGSKA (reference sequence). CDR3 in amino acids: CSVPARETEAFF. CDR3 in DNA: TGCAGTGTCCCTGCTAGGGAGACTGAAGCTTTCTTT.

This chain connects TRBV19 to TRBJ2-7, with 10 nucleotides matching TRBD2. Germline loops: CDR1 LNHDA, CDR2 SQIVND (reference sequence). J gave up 3 bases and V 9 bases, and 5 bases lay outside the gene matches. The CDR3 loop spans 13 amino acids. The CDR3 here is CASKRGGVYEQYF. The CDR3 nucleotides read TGTGCCAGCAAGCGGGGGGGCGTCTACGAGCAGTACTTC.

In this sample, this clonotype turned up many times. CDR3 sequence: CASSAGREITDTQYF. CDR3 DNA: TGTGCCAGCAGCGCAGGCAGGGAGATCACAGATACGCAGTATTTT. The chain employs TRBV2 and TRBJ2-3; D could derive from TRBD1 or TRBD2 (5 bases each). The CDR3 has 15 residues. The germline CDR1 and CDR2 sequences are SNHLY and FYNNEI. V gave up 6 bases and J gave up 2 bases, with 15 bases separating them.

Turning to this clonotype: At one of its ends the junction is not consistent with the germline gene, which may arise from a read error. The rearrangement links TRBV5-1 to TRBJ1-3; unclear D gene. The CDR3 length is 13 residues. Germline V gives CDR1 SGHRS, CDR2 YFSETQ. Here the CDR3 DNA reads TGCGCCAGCAGCTGGGATGATGGCCGTACGAGGGATTTT. As protein: CASSWDDGRTRDF.

This clonotype appeared a few times. J is TRBJ2-3 and V is TRBV5-1, with 13 bases matching TRBD2. V lost 2 bases, J lost 2 bases, and 20 bases stayed unmatched. Germline CDR1 SGHRS, CDR2 YFSETQ. The CDR3 covers 22 residues. CDR3 bases: TGCGCCAGCAGCTTCCGGGGGTACTTCCACGGGACTAGCGGGAAGAACACAGATACGCAGTATTTT. Amino acids: CASSFRGYFHGTSGKNTDTQYF.

This clonotype was observed at least ten times. This chain links TRBV14 with TRBJ2-6; tentative D call: TRBD1 (6 bases). Trimming removed 4 bases at V and 0 bases at J, with 10 bases between. CDR3 length: 16 amino acids. Germline-derived CDR1 and CDR2 are SGHDN and FVKESK. The CDR3 bases are TGTGCCAGCAGCCCGGGACACCGCTCTGGGGCCAACGTCCTGACTTTC. Translated, it gives CASSPGHRSGANVLTF.

This clonotype was seen many times. The chain couples TRBV27 to TRBJ1-6; D gene unclear. Trimming took 8 bases from V and 8 from J, leaving 19 bases between them. The CDR3 spans 15 residues. Germline lookup yields CDR1 MNHEY and CDR2 SMNVEV (reference sequence). The chain's CDR3 is CASSFVAPVHSPLHF. DNA for the CDR3: TGTGCCAGCTCCTTTGTTGCGCCAGTGCATTCACCCCTCCACTTT.

This clonotype showed up many times. This chain connects TRBV20-1 to TRBJ2-5, with D perhaps TRBD2 (6 bases). The CDR3 runs to 14 residues. Trimming pared 4 bases from V and 1 base from J, leaving 13 bases between. Germline values: CDR1 DFQATT, CDR2 SNEGSKA (reference sequence). CDR3 in amino acids: CSANTLAAQETQYF. The CDR3 DNA sequence: TGCAGTGCTAATACACTAGCTGCCCAAGAGACCCAGTACTTC.

The V gene is TRBV24-1, the J gene TRBJ2-1, with 8 bases lining up with TRBD2. The CDR3 totals 18 residues. Trimming at V came to 4 bases and at J to 4 bases, leaving 14 bases not matched to a gene. The V gene's germline CDR1 is KGHDR and CDR2 SFDVKD. For the CDR3, the DNA is TGTGCCACCAGTGAGCCAGGATTCGCGGGGGGCCGTTACAATGAGCAGTTCTTC. It is translated as CATSEPGFAGGRYNEQFF.

This clonotype was counted many times. This chain uses TRBV20-1 with TRBJ1-1; perhaps TRBD1 as D (5 bases). Trimming stripped 3 bases from V and 4 bases from J, with 18 bases between. Germline CDR1 and CDR2: DFQATT and SNEGSKA (reference sequence). CDR3 length: 15 amino acids. The chain's CDR3 is CSASRYGGTITEAFF. DNA for the CDR3: TGCAGTGCTAGCCGATATGGGGGGACGATCACTGAAGCTTTCTTT.

This clonotype was seen a few times. V and J are TRBV20-1 and TRBJ2-1; D tentatively fits TRBD1 or TRBD2 (6 bases each). CDR3 length: 13 residues. Looked up from germline, CDR1 is DFQATT and CDR2 is SNEGSKA (reference sequence). The ends were cut back, 5 bases at V and 5 bases at J, with 13 bases in the middle. CDR3 residues: CSAERGRNNEQFF. In nucleotides, the CDR3 is TGCAGTGCTGAGAGGGGGAGGAACAATGAGCAGTTCTTC.

This clonotype was counted a few times. The chain is built from TRBV29-1 and TRBJ2-7; D may correspond to TRBD1 or TRBD2 (5 bases each). This CDR3 has 12 residues. V lost 6 bases and J lost 0, with 9 bases in between. Germline lookup yields CDR1 SQVTM and CDR2 ANQGSEA. The CDR3 loop is CSVAGSSYEQYF. CDR3 nucleotides: TGCAGCGTGGCAGGGAGCTCCTACGAGCAGTACTTC.